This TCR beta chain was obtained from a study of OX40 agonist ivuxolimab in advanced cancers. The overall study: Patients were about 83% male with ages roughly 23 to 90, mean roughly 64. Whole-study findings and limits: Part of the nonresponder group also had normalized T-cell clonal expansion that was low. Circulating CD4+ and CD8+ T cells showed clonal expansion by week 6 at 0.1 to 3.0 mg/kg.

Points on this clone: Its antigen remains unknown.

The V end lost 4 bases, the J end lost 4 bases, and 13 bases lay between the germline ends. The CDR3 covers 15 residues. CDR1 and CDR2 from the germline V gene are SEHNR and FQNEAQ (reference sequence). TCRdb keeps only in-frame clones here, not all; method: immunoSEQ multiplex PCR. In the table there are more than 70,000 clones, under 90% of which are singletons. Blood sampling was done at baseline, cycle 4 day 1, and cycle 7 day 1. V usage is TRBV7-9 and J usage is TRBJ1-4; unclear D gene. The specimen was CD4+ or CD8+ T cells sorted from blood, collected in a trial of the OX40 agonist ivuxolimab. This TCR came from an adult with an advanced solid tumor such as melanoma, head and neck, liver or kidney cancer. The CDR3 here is CASSYPERDNEKLFF. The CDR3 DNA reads TGTGCCAGCAGCTACCCGGAGCGGGATAATGAAAAACTGTTTTTT.